Sequencing of this TCR beta chain was carried out in a study of blood T cell repertoires in COVID-19. Study-wide context: Specimens from acute and convalescent COVID-19 originated in the United States, Italy and Spain. T cells, B-cell-depleted T cells, or PBMCs supplied cDNA or gDNA.

Original data processing: Amplification of reference gene primers provided the estimated nucleated cell counts. Only in-frame clones appear in the TCRdb table, and some are missing; sequencing was by immunoSEQ multiplex PCR. The V and J calls and clone size were taken over from that table, and D and trimming were inferred from the DNA. The sample lists approximately 140,000 clones, 87% occurring once. Germline V gives CDR1 SGHAT, CDR2 FQNNGV. This CDR3 is built from 14 residues. The V and J ends lost 1 base and 4 bases respectively, with 11 bases between them. The sequenced material came from peripheral blood. The chain carries TRBV11-2 and TRBJ2-7; possible D gene TRBD1, 5 bases. The clonotype originates from a woman in her fifties or sixties with active or convalescent COVID-19. CDR3 bases: TGTGCCAGCAGCTTAGGGATAGACAGTTACGAGCAGTACTTC. It specifies CASSLGIDSYEQYF.